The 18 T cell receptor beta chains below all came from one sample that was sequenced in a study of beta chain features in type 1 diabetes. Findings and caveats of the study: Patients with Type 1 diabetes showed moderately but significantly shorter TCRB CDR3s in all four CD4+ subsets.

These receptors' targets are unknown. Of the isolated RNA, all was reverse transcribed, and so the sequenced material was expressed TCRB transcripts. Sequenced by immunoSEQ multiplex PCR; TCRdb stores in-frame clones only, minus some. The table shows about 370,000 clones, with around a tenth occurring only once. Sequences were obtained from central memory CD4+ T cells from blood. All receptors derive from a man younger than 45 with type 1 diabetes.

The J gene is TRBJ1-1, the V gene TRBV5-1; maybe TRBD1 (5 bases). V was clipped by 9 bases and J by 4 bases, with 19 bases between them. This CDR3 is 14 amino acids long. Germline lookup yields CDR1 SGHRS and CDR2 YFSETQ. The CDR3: CAILLGVLSTEAFF. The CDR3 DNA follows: TGCGCCATCCTTCTGGGGGTTCTGAGCACTGAAGCTTTCTTT.

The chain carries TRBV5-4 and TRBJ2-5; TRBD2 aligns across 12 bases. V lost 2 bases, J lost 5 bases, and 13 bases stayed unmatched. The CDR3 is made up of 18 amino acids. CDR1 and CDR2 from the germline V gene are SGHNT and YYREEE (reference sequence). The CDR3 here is CASSFRLAGAGVGETQYF. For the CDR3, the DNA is TGTGCCAGCAGCTTCCGACTAGCGGGAGCCGGAGTGGGGGAGACCCAGTACTTC.

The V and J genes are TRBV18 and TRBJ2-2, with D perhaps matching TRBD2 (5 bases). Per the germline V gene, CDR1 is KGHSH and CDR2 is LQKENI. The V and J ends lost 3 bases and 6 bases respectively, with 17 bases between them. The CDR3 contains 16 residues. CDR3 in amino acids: CASSPMDSFPAGELFF. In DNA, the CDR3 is TGTGCCAGCTCACCGATGGACTCCTTCCCAGCCGGGGAGCTGTTTTTT. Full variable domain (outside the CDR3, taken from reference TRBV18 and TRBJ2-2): NAGVMQNPRHLVRRRGQEARLRCSPMKGHSHVYWYRQLPEEGLKFMVYLQKENIIDESGMPKERFSAEFPKEGPSILRIQQVVRGDSAAYFCASSPMDSFPAGELFFGEGSRLTVL.

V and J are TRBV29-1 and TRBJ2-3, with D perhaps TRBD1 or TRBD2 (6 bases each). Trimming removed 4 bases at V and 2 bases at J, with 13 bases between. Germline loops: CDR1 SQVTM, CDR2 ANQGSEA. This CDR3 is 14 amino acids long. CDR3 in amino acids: CSVGRRGFTDTQYF. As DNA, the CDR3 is TGCAGCGTTGGGAGGAGGGGGTTCACAGATACGCAGTATTTT.

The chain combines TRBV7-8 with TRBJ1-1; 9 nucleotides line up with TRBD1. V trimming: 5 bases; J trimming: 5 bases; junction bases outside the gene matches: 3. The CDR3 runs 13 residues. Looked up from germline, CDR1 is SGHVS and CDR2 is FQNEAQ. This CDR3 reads CASSRGQGTEAFF. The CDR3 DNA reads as TGTGCCAGCAGCAGAGGACAGGGGACTGAAGCTTTCTTT.

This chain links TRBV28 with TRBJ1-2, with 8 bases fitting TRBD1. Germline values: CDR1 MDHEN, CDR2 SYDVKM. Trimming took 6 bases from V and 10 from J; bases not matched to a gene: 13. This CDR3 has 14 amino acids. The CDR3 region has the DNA TGTGCCAGCAGCTCCGGACAGGGATTTGTTGACTACACCTTC. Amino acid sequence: CASSSGQGFVDYTF.

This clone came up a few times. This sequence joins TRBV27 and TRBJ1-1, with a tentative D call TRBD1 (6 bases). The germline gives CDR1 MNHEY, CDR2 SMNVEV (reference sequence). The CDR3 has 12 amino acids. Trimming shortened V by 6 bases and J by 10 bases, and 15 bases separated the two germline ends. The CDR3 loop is CASSRTGFRAFF. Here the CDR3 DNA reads TGTGCCAGCAGCAGAACAGGGTTTCGAGCTTTCTTT.

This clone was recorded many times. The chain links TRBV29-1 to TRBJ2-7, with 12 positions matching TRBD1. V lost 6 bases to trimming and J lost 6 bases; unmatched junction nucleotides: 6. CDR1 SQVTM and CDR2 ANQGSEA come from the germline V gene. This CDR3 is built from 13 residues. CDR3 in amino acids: CSVPGTGGGEQYF. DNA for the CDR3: TGCAGCGTACCCGGGACAGGGGGCGGCGAGCAGTACTTC.

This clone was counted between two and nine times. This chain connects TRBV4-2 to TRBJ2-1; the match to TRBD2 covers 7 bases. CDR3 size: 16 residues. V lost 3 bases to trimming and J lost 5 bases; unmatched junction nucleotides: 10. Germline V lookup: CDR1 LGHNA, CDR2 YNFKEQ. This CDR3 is CASSQGSSGFNNEQFF. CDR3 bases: TGTGCCAGCAGCCAGGGGTCTAGCGGATTCAACAATGAGCAGTTCTTC.

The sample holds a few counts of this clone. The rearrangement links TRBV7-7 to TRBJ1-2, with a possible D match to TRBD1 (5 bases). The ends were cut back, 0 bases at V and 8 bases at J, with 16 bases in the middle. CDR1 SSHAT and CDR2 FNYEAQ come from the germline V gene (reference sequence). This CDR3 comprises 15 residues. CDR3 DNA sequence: TGTGCCAGCAGCTTAGCCCGTGGGACGGCAGACGGCTACACCTTC. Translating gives CASSLARGTADGYTF.

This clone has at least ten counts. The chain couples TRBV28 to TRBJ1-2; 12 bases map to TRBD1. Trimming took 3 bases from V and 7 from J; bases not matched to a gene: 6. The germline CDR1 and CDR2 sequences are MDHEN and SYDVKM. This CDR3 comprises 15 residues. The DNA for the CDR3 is TGTGCCAGCAGTTTCGGGACAGGGGGCGAGCTTGGCTACACCTTC. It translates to CASSFGTGGELGYTF.

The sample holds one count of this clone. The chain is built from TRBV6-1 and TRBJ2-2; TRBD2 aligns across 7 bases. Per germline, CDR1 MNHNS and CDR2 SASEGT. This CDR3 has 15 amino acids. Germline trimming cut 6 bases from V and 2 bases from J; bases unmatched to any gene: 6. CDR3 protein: CASSASSGNTGELFF. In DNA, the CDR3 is TGTGCCAGCAGCGCTTCTAGCGGTAACACCGGGGAGCTGTTTTTT.

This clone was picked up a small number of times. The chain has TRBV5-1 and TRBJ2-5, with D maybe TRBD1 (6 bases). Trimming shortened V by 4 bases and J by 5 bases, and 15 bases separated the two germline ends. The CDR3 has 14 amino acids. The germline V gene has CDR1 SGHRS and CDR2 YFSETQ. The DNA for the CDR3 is TGCGCCAGCAGCCAAAGTTACAGGGATGAGACCCAGTACTTC. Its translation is CASSQSYRDETQYF. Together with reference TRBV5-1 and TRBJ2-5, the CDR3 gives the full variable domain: KAGVTQTPRYLIKTRGQQVTLSCSPISGHRSVSWYQQTPGQGLQFLFEYFSETQRNKGNFPGRFSGRQFSNSRSEMNVSTLELGDSALYLCASSQSYRDETQYFGPGTRLLVL.

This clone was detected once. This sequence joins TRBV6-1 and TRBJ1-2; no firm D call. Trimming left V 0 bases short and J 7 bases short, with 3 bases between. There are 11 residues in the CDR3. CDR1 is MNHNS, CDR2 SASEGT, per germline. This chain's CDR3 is CASSEAGGYTF. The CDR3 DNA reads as TGTGCCAGCAGTGAAGCCGGTGGCTACACCTTC.

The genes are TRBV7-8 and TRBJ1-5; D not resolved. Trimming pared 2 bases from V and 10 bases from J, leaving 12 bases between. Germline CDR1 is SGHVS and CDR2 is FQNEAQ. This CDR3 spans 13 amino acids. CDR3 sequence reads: CASSLMKGEPQHF. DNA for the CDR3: TGTGCCAGCAGCTTAATGAAAGGAGAACCCCAGCATTTT. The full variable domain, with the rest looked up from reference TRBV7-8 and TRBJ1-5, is GAGVSQSPRYKVAKRGQDVALRCDPISGHVSLFWYQQALGQGPEFLTYFQNEAQLDKSGLPSDRFFAERPEGSVSTLKIQRTQQEDSAVYLCASSLMKGEPQHFGDGTRLSIL.

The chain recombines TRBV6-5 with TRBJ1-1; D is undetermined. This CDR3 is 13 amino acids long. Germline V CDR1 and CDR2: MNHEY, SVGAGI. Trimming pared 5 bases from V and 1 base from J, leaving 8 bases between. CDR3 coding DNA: TGTGCCAGCAGTCTGAATGAGAACACTGAAGCTTTCTTT. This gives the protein CASSLNENTEAFF.

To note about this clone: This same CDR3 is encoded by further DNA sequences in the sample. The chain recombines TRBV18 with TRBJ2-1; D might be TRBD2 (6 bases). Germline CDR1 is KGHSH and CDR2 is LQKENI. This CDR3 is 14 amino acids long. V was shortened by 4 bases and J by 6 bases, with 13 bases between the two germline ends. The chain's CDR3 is CASSLGGVGNEQFF. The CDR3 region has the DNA TGTGCCAGCTCACTCGGAGGGGTAGGCAATGAGCAGTTCTTC.

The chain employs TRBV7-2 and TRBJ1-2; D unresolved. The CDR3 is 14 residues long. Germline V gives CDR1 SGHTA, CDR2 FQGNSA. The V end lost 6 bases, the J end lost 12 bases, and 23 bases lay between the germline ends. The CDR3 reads CASSPLGAGNRNTF. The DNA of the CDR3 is TGTGCCAGCAGTCCCCTGGGTGCGGGGAACCGAAACACCTTC.